This T cell receptor (beta chain) originates from a study of T cell repertoires in cytomegalovirus infection. About the study: Signatures in public TCR beta sequences pointed to both CMV infection and matching HLA type. Study results and limitations: Carriage of CMV together with the relevant HLA was identifiable through cumulative public TCR beta family frequency. Predominance within the ex vivo response was attributable to HLA-C-restricted CMV-specific TCR beta clonotypes.

TCRdb analysed the reads with MiXCR anew, one entry per CDR3 protein. The sample comprises 300,000 to 400,000 distinct CDR3 sequences, around a tenth of which are singletons, and about 4.5% rests with the top ten. This clonotype was picked up many times. The antigen remains undetermined. Trimming took off 4 bases at V and 2 bases at J, with 9 bases between the two ends. This CDR3 has 14 residues. Germline V gives CDR1 SGHTA, CDR2 FQGNSA. This TCR derives from a human donor in good health (CMV status not recorded). Some clones in this sample may be carry-over from other donors' samples. V is TRBV7-2 and J is TRBJ1-5; D is undetermined. The sample consisted of PBMCs. The CDR3: CASSSRGGNQPQHF. The CDR3, as DNA: TGTGCCAGCAGCTCTCGCGGGGGCAATCAGCCCCAGCATTTT.